The 2 T cell receptor beta chains below were found in one sample sequenced in a study of CD8 T cells in ankylosing spondylitis. From the 5' RACE reads, TCRdb called clonotypes with MiXCR, one entry per CDR3 protein. The sample holds about 360,000 distinct CDR3 sequences, 20% to 25% seen once. Sequences were obtained from blood, either unsorted or a sorted T cell fraction (not recorded which). The receptor set was obtained from a male donor with ankylosing spondylitis or in good health (not recorded which).

This clonotype has just a few counts. The chain couples TRBV7-9 to TRBJ2-3; D uncertain. The length of the CDR3 is 15 residues. Trimming removed 1 base from V and 0 bases from J, with 8 bases in between. Germline V gene lookup returns CDR1 SEHNR and CDR2 FQNEAQ (reference sequence). The CDR3 nucleotides are TGTGCCAGCAGCTTAGGGTATGGGAGCACAGATACGCAGTATTTT. Protein product: CASSLGYGSTDTQYF.

J is TRBJ2-1 and V is TRBV6-2 or TRBV6-3; 7 bases are a match to TRBD2. Germline lookup yields CDR1 MNHEY and CDR2 SVGEGT. Trimming removed 4 bases from V and 3 bases from J; junction bases left unmatched: 3. CDR3 size: 14 residues. The CDR3 reads CASSFGTNYNEQFF. Written as DNA, the CDR3 is TGTGCCAGCAGTTTCGGGACTAACTACAATGAGCAGTTCTTC.